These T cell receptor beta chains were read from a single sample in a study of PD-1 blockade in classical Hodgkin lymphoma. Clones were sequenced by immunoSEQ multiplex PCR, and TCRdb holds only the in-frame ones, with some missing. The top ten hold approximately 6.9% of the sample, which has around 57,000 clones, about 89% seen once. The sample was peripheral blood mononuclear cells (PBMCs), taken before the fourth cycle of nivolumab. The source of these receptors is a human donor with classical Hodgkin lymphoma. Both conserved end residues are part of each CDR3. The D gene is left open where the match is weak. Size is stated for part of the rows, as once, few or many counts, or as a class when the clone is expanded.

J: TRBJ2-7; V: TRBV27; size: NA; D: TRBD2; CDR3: CASSLTPGLAYEQYF; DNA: TGTGCCAGCAGTTTAACTCCGGGACTAGCCTACGAGCAGTACTTC
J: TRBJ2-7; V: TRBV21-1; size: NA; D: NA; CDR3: CATAESDRVDEQYF; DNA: TGTGCCACCGCCGAGTCGGACAGGGTCGACGAGCAGTACTTC
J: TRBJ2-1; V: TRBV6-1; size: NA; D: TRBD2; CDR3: CASSATSGSSVNEQFF; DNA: TGTGCCAGCAGTGCGACTAGCGGGAGCAGTGTAAATGAGCAGTTCTTC
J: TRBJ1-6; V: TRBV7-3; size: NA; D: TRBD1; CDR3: CASSPTTGGSSPLHF; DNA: TGTGCCAGCAGCCCGACGACAGGGGGAAGTTCACCCCTCCACTTT
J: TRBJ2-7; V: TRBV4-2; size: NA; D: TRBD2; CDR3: CASSQDLAGGRIGHFYEQYF; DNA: TGTGCCAGCAGCCAAGATTTGGCCGGCGGGAGAATTGGCCACTTCTACGAGCAGTACTTC
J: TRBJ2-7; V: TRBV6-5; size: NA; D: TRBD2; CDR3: CASSYWREGFGEQYF; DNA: TGTGCCAGCAGTTACTGGCGGGAGGGCTTCGGCGAGCAGTACTTC
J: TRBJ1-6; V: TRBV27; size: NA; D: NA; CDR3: CASSDSRARNSPLHF; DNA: TGTGCCAGCAGTGACAGCCGAGCTAGAAATTCACCCCTCCACTTT
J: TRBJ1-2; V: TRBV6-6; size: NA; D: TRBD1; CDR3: CASSYSDRGDYGYTF; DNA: TGTGCCAGCAGTTACTCGGACAGGGGGGACTATGGCTACACCTTC
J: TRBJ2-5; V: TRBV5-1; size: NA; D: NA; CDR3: CASSLGVDDSRETQYF; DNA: TGCGCCAGCAGCTTGGGGGTGGACGACTCGCGCGAGACCCAGTACTTC
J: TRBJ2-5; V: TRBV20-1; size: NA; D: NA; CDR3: CSARFGETQYF; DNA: TGCAGTGCTAGGTTTGGAGAGACCCAGTACTTC
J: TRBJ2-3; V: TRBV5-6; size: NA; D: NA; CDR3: CASSLLRSRNTDTQYF; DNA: TGTGCCAGCAGCTTGTTGCGTTCGAGAAACACAGATACGCAGTATTTT
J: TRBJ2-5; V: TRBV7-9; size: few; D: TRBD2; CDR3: CASRTSGVQETQYF; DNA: TGTGCCAGCCGGACTAGCGGGGTCCAAGAGACCCAGTACTTC
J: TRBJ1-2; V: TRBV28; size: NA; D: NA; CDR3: CASSPRWAGYTF; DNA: TGTGCCAGCAGCCCCCGGTGGGCTGGCTACACCTTC
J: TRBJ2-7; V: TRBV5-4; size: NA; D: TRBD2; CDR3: CASSLGLAGVYEQYF; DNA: TGTGCCAGCAGCTTGGGGCTAGCGGGGGTCTACGAGCAGTACTTC
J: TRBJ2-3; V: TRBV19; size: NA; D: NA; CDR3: CASSIGPYGTDTQYF; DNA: TGTGCCAGTAGTATCGGGCCCTACGGGACAGATACGCAGTATTTT
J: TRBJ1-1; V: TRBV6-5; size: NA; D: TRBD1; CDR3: CASSMGQRNTEAFF; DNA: TGTGCCAGCAGCATGGGACAGAGGAACACTGAAGCTTTCTTT
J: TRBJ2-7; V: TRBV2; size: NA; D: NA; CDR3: CASSETGVYFEQYF; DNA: TGTGCCAGCAGTGAGACGGGGGTCTACTTCGAGCAGTACTTC
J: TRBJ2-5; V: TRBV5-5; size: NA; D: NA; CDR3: CASSLGGGYEETQYF; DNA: TGTGCCAGCAGCTTAGGTGGGGGGTACGAAGAGACCCAGTACTTC
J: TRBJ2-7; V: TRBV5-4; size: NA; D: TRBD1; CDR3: CASSLPRGRGEQYF; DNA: TGTGCCAGCAGCCTCCCCAGGGGGCGAGGGGAGCAGTACTTC
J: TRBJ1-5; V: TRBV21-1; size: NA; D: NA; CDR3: CAIPRTGKDQPQHF; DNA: TGTGCCATCCCCCGCACAGGGAAGGATCAGCCCCAGCATTTT
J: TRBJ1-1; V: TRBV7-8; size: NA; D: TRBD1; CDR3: CASSLADRATEAFF; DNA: TGTGCCAGCAGCTTAGCCGACAGGGCCACTGAAGCTTTCTTT
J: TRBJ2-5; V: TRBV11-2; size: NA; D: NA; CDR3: CASSLVDRETQYF; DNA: TGTGCCAGCAGCTTAGTGGATAGAGAGACCCAGTACTTC
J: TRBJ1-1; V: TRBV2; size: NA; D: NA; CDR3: CASRWGGSEAFF; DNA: TGTGCCAGCAGATGGGGGGGTAGTGAAGCTTTCTTT
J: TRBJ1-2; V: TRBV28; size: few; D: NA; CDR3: CASRIGARPNGYTF; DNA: TGTGCCAGCAGGATCGGGGCGCGACCTAATGGCTACACCTTC
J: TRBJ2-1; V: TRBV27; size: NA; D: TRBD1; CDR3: CASSFRGQGRNEQFF; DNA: TGTGCCAGCAGTTTTAGGGGACAGGGTCGCAATGAGCAGTTCTTC
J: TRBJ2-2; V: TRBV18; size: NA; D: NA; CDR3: CASSPAAAVTGELFF; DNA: TGTGCCAGCTCACCAGCGGCAGCAGTCACCGGGGAGCTGTTTTTT
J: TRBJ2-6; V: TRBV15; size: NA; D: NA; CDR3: CATSGGLGSGANVLTF; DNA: TGTGCCACTAGTGGGGGATTAGGCTCTGGGGCCAACGTCCTGACTTTC
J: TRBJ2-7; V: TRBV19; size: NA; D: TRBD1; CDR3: CASSIDRGYEQYF; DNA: TGTGCCAGTAGTATTGACAGGGGTTACGAGCAGTACTTC
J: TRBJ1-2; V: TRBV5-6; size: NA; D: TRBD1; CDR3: CASSSGQGTYGYTF; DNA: TGTGCCAGCAGCTCCGGACAGGGAACTTATGGCTACACCTTC
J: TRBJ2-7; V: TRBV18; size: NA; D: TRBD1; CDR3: CASSPLQGTYEQYF; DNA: TGTGCCAGCTCACCATTACAGGGGACCTACGAGCAGTACTTC
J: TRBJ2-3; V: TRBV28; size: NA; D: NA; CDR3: CASSPTYSGVGDTQYF; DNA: TGTGCCAGCAGCCCTACTTATTCGGGAGTTGGAGATACGCAGTATTTT
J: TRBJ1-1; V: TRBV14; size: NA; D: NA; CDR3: CASSQIYEGITGSGTEAFF; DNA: TGTGCCAGCAGCCAAATTTACGAGGGGATAACAGGAAGTGGGACTGAAGCTTTCTTT
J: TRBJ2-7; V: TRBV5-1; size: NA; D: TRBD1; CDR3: CASSSGDRGYEQYF; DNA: TGCGCCAGCAGCTCCGGGGACAGGGGCTACGAGCAGTACTTC
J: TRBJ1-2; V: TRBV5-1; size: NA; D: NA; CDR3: CASSFGDTNYGYTF; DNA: TGCGCCAGCAGCTTTGGCGACACAAACTATGGCTACACCTTC
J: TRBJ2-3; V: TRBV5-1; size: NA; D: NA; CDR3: CASSLEVLTDTQYF; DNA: TGCGCCAGCAGCTTGGAAGTACTCACAGATACGCAGTATTTT
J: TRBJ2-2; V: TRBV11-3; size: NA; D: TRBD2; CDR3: CASSFRSSGPTGELFF; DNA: TGTGCCAGCAGCTTTCGTTCTAGCGGACCCACCGGGGAGCTGTTTTTT
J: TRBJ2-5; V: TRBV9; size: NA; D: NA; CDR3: CASSVGQLSKETQYF; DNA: TGTGCCAGCAGCGTAGGACAGCTATCCAAAGAGACCCAGTACTTC
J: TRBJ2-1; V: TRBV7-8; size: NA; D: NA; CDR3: CASSLVDNFEFF; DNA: TGTGCCAGCAGCTTAGTTGACAATTTCGAGTTCTTC
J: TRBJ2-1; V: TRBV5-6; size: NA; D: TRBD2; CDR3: CASSGAGTSGGAYNEQFF; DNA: TGTGCCAGCAGCGGTGCCGGGACTAGCGGGGGGGCCTACAATGAGCAGTTCTTC
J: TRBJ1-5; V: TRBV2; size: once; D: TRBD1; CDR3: CASRDDRGLLPGGNQPQHF; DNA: TGTGCCAGCAGAGACGACAGGGGATTATTACCTGGGGGCAATCAGCCCCAGCATTTT
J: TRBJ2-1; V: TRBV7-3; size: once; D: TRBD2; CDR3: CASSLSGRLLNEQFF; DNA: TGTGCCAGCAGCTTAAGCGGGAGGCTTTTAAATGAGCAGTTCTTC
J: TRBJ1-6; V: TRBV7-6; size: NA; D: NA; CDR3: CASSYGPNNSPLHF; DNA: TGTGCCAGCAGCTACGGACCGAATAATTCACCCCTCCACTTT
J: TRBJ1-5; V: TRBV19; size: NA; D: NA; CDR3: CASSIGHYSNQPQHF; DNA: TGTGCCAGTAGTATAGGACACTATAGCAATCAGCCCCAGCATTTT
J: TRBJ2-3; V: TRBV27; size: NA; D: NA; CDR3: CASSFTLTSTDTQYF; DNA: TGTGCCAGCAGTTTTACGCTTACTAGCACAGATACGCAGTATTTT